This T cell receptor beta chain was obtained from a study of chemoradiotherapy in HPV16-positive cancers. Across the whole study: A couple of HPV16-positive patients' cells yielded candidate HPV-specific clones and common motifs. Findings and limits, study-wide: Candidate HPV-specific clones and E7-related TCR motifs grew in tumor during treatment.

Profiling relied on immunoSEQ multiplex PCR, and the TCRdb table lists in-frame clones only, not all of them. The sample has 25,000 to 35,000 clones, roughly 80% seen once; the top ten hold less than 6.5%. There are 19 residues in the CDR3. J was trimmed by 0 bases and V by 6 bases; bases with no gene match: 13. CDR1 and CDR2 (germline): KGHSH, LQKENI. With regard to this clone: Its target is not known.

The receptor was isolated from a human donor with HPV-associated anogenital cancer. V is TRBV18 and J is TRBJ2-6; TRBD1 agrees at 8 bases. Sequences were derived from blood, sampled from a patient who underwent chemoradiotherapy. CDR3: CASSRRGTGPFSGANVLTF. CDR3 sequence (DNA): TGTGCCAGCTCGCGCCGTGGGACAGGCCCCTTCTCTGGGGCCAACGTCCTGACTTTC.